These 27 T cell receptor beta chains were sequenced from one sample in a study of T cells in Graves' hyperthyroidism and ophthalmopathy. The TCR beta CDR3 regions underwent amplification using RNA transcripts as the source. A first-round RT-PCR of the TCR CDR3 used the HTBI primer set. One entry per CDR3 protein, called by TCRdb with MiXCR from the multiplex PCR reads. The table includes approximately 220,000 distinct CDR3 sequences, around 16% detected once. The sample consisted of blood. The receptor set was obtained from a man in his forties with Graves' hyperthyroidism.

This clonotype was counted at least ten times. V and J are TRBV6-1 and TRBJ1-6; tentatively, D is TRBD1 (5 bases). CDR1 is MNHNS, CDR2 SASEGT, per germline. The V and J ends lost 6 bases and 7 bases respectively, with 13 bases between them. This CDR3 is built from 14 residues. This CDR3 is CASRQTGFNSPLHF. The CDR3 DNA reads TGTGCCAGCAGACAAACAGGATTCAATTCACCCCTCCACTTT.

This clonotype was observed many times. The rearrangement uses TRBV28 and TRBJ2-5; a possible D gene is TRBD2 (6 bases). CDR3 length equals 15 residues. V was pared by 6 bases and J by 2 bases, with 16 bases between. Per germline, CDR1 MDHEN and CDR2 SYDVKM. CDR3 bases: TGTGCCAGCAGGGAGACGGGGGAGCGGCAAGAGACCCAGTACTTC. Protein product: CASRETGERQETQYF.

This clonotype has more than one count but fewer than ten. The genes are TRBV6-2 or TRBV6-3 and TRBJ2-2; 9 bases map to TRBD1. Germline V CDR1 and CDR2: MNHEY, SVGEGT. The CDR3 runs 15 residues. Trimming at V came to 5 bases and at J to 5 bases, leaving 6 bases not matched to a gene. The CDR3 loop reads CASSRAGTGTGELFF. The CDR3, as DNA: TGTGCCAGCAGTCGGGCCGGGACAGGGACCGGGGAGCTGTTTTTT.

This clonotype was seen ten or more times. Written as DNA, the CDR3 is TGTGCCAGCAGTCCTGGAGATGGGGGCAGAGAAAAACTGTTTTTT. This encodes CASSPGDGGREKLFF. The chain couples TRBV28 to TRBJ1-4; possible D gene TRBD1, 6 bases. Trimming left V 5 bases short and J 8 bases short, with 18 bases between. The CDR3 is made up of 15 amino acids. Germline V gene lookup returns CDR1 MDHEN and CDR2 SYDVKM. The entire variable domain, with the rest obtained from reference TRBV28 and TRBJ1-4, is as follows: DVKVTQSSRYLVKRTGEKVFLECVQDMDHENMFWYRQDPGLGLRLIYFSYDVKMKEKGDIPEGYSVSREKKERFSLILESASTNQTSMYLCASSPGDGGREKLFFGSGTQLSVL.

This clonotype was detected many times. The chain employs TRBV12-3 or TRBV12-4 and TRBJ1-4; TRBD1 is a possible D gene (5 bases). V was trimmed by 0 bases and J by 6 bases, leaving 11 bases between them. This CDR3 spans 15 amino acids. CDR3 nucleotide sequence: TGTGCCAGCAGTTTAGCGTCGGGGACCCATGAAAAACTGTTTTTT. Amino acids: CASSLASGTHEKLFF.

This clonotype was seen many times. The chain couples TRBV7-2 to TRBJ1-5; possibly TRBD1 for D (6 bases). The CDR3 contains 13 residues. The V end lost 7 bases, the J end lost 5 bases, and 12 bases lay between the germline ends. The germline CDR1 and CDR2 sequences are SGHTA and FQGNSA. The CDR3 reads CASNRATDQPQHF. The CDR3 nucleotides are TGTGCCAGCAACAGGGCGACCGATCAGCCCCAGCATTTT.

This clonotype was found many times. The CDR3 sequence: CASSHVGAHGYGYTF. The DNA of the CDR3 is TGTGCCAGCAGCCATGTGGGGGCGCACGGCTATGGCTACACCTTC. This chain links TRBV3-1 with TRBJ1-2; D is possibly TRBD1 (6 bases). CDR1 LGHDT and CDR2 YNNKEL come from the germline V gene (reference sequence). V dropped 3 bases and J dropped 4 bases, with 15 bases sitting between them. The CDR3 sequence is 15 residues long.

This clonotype was observed at least ten times. V gene TRBV7-2 combines with J gene TRBJ2-1; 11 bases agree with TRBD1. This CDR3 is 15 amino acids long. Per germline, CDR1 SGHTA and CDR2 FQGNSA. The V segment lost 6 bases and the J segment 4 bases; nucleotides outside the gene matches: 5. The CDR3 sequence: CASSPDRGQYNEQFF. CDR3 coding DNA: TGTGCCAGCAGTCCGGACAGGGGGCAGTACAATGAGCAGTTCTTC. The full variable domain, with the rest looked up from reference TRBV7-2 and TRBJ2-1, is GAGVSQSPSNKVTEKGKDVELRCDPISGHTALYWYRQSLGQGLEFLIYFQGNSAPDKSGLPSDRFSAERTGGSVSTLTIQRTQQEDSAVYLCASSPDRGQYNEQFFGPGTRLTVL.

The sample holds many counts of this clonotype. The rearrangement uses TRBV11-1 and TRBJ2-1; the match to TRBD1 covers 10 bases. From germline, CDR1 is SGHAT and CDR2 FQDESV (reference sequence). This CDR3 region has 15 residues. The V and J ends lost 5 bases and 4 bases, in that order; junction bases with no gene match: 5. The CDR3 bases are TGTGCCAGCAGCCTAGGGACAGGGGAATACAATGAGCAGTTCTTC. It specifies CASSLGTGEYNEQFF.

This clonotype was seen only a few times. V gene TRBV24-1 combines with J gene TRBJ2-5; TRBD1 aligns across 12 bases. Trimming cost V 2 bases and J 5 bases; bases outside gene matches: 5. The CDR3 is made up of 16 amino acids. The germline gives CDR1 KGHDR, CDR2 SFDVKD. The CDR3 nucleotides are TGTGCCACCAGTGATTCCGGGACAGGGGGCTTGGAGACCCAGTACTTC. This translates into CATSDSGTGGLETQYF.

The chain uses TRBV4-3 and TRBJ2-7, with 7 nucleotides matching TRBD1. Trimming removed 2 bases from V and 3 bases from J; junction bases left unmatched: 10. The germline CDR1 and CDR2 sequences are LGHNA and YSLEER. The CDR3 runs 16 residues. CDR3 sequence: CASSQLARGQYYEQYF. CDR3 nucleotide sequence: TGCGCCAGCAGCCAACTGGCTAGGGGGCAATACTACGAGCAGTACTTC.

The chain links TRBV7-9 to TRBJ2-7, with TRBD1 matching over 7 bases. Germline trimming cut 5 bases from V and 5 bases from J; bases unmatched to any gene: 9. CDR1 SEHNR and CDR2 FQNEAQ come from the germline V gene (reference sequence). The CDR3 runs to 14 residues. The CDR3, as DNA: TGTGCCAGCAGCGCGACCGGGACAGCAGACGAGCAGTACTTC. It codes for CASSATGTADEQYF.

The V call is TRBV9, the J call TRBJ2-2; D is undetermined. V was pared by 0 bases and J by 5 bases, with 5 bases between. The germline gives CDR1 SGDLS, CDR2 YYNGEE. CDR3 length: 13 amino acids. CDR3 nucleotides: TGTGCCAGCAGCGTAGGACAAACCGGGGAGCTGTTTTTT. Its translation is CASSVGQTGELFF.

This clonotype was counted many times. V gene TRBV7-2 combines with J gene TRBJ2-7; D may be TRBD2 (6 bases). The CDR3 is 17 residues long. The germline gives CDR1 SGHTA, CDR2 FQGNSA. The V end lost 1 base, the J end lost 1 base, and 17 bases lay between the germline ends. As DNA, the CDR3 is TGTGCCAGCAGCTTAGTAGGAGGGTTGGGAATTTCCTACGAGCAGTACTTC. Translating it yields CASSLVGGLGISYEQYF. The variable domain in full, completed from reference TRBV7-2 and TRBJ2-7, reads GAGVSQSPSNKVTEKGKDVELRCDPISGHTALYWYRQSLGQGLEFLIYFQGNSAPDKSGLPSDRFSAERTGGSVSTLTIQRTQQEDSAVYLCASSLVGGLGISYEQYFGPGTRLTVT.

This clonotype was counted only a few times. J is TRBJ1-2 and V is TRBV28; TRBD1 aligns across 9 bases. Germline V CDR1 and CDR2: MDHEN, SYDVKM. The V and J ends lost 6 bases and 3 bases, in that order; junction bases with no gene match: 8. This CDR3 region has 15 residues. The CDR3 loop is CASSQSGTGYYGYTF. The DNA of the CDR3 is TGTGCCAGCAGCCAATCCGGGACAGGGTACTATGGCTACACCTTC.

This clonotype was seen at least ten times. The V call is TRBV12-3 or TRBV12-4, the J call TRBJ1-1, with D unresolved. There are 13 residues in the CDR3. Trimming pared 6 bases from V and 3 bases from J, leaving 11 bases between. CDR3 in DNA: TGTGCCAGCAGCCCACCAAGTTACACTGAAGCTTTCTTT. Protein: CASSPPSYTEAFF.

This clonotype occurred many times. The rearrangement uses TRBV6-2 or TRBV6-3 and TRBJ1-1, with D uncertain. This CDR3 contains 14 residues. Trimming stripped 4 bases from V and 11 bases from J, with 20 bases between. Germline values: CDR1 MNHEY, CDR2 SVGEGT. CDR3 sequence: CASSLTTRVVSAFF. CDR3 nucleotides: TGTGCCAGCAGTTTAACTACACGGGTGGTTTCCGCTTTCTTT.

This clonotype was counted many times. The rearrangement uses TRBV5-4 and TRBJ1-2; D possibly corresponds to TRBD1 (5 bases). The CDR3 consists of 14 residues. Germline CDR1 SGHNT, CDR2 YYREEE (reference sequence). V was pared by 4 bases and J by 2 bases, with 12 bases between. This CDR3 is CASSMPGTNYGYTF. The CDR3 region has the DNA TGTGCCAGCAGCATGCCTGGGACGAACTATGGCTACACCTTC.

In its sample, this clonotype was seen many times. V is TRBV7-8 and J is TRBJ2-2; no clear D. V dropped 5 bases and J dropped 6 bases, with 4 bases sitting between them. Germline loops: CDR1 SGHVS, CDR2 FQNEAQ. The CDR3 length is 11 residues. CDR3 in DNA: TGTGCCAGCAGCCCTGCCGGGGAGCTGTTTTTT. It specifies CASSPAGELFF.

This clonotype was seen ten or more times. The chain has TRBV5-1 and TRBJ2-3, with D perhaps matching TRBD1 (5 bases). The length of the CDR3 is 12 residues. Germline V CDR1 and CDR2: SGHRS, YFSETQ. Trimming removed 4 bases from V and 8 bases from J, with 11 bases in between. Written as DNA, the CDR3 is TGCGCCAGCAGCACAGAACAGGTTACGCAGTATTTT. Protein: CASSTEQVTQYF.

This clonotype was observed at least ten times. The chain recombines TRBV5-4 with TRBJ1-1; D is unclear. V lost 4 bases and J 2 bases, leaving 15 bases between the germline ends. Germline lookup yields CDR1 SGHNT and CDR2 YYREEE (reference sequence). This CDR3 contains 15 residues. The CDR3 region is CASSRRLGINTEAFF. In nucleotides, the CDR3 is TGTGCCAGCAGCAGGAGACTCGGGATAAACACTGAAGCTTTCTTT.

This clonotype has only a few counts. The rearrangement uses TRBV12-3 or TRBV12-4 and TRBJ2-2; TRBD2 matches at 11 bases. The CDR3 contains 17 residues. V lost 3 bases, J lost 3 bases, and 6 bases stayed unmatched. As DNA, the CDR3 is TGTGCCAGCAGTTTTGGCCTAGCGGGGGGAGACACCGGGGAGCTGTTTTTT. It codes for CASSFGLAGGDTGELFF.

CDR3 in DNA: TGTGCCAGCAGCGGGGGGACAGGATTCTCCTACGAGCAGTACTTC. Translated: CASSGGTGFSYEQYF. This sequence joins TRBV11-2 and TRBJ2-7, with 8 nucleotides matching TRBD1. V shed 5 bases and J 0 bases; nucleotides not matched to a gene: 6. From germline, CDR1 is SGHAT and CDR2 FQNNGV. The CDR3 length is 15 residues.

This clonotype was seen many times. The genes are TRBV29-1 and TRBJ2-1; 14 bases agree with TRBD2. CDR1 is SQVTM, CDR2 ANQGSEA, per germline. This CDR3 spans 17 amino acids. V shed 7 bases, J shed 4 bases, and the junction held 12 bases outside the gene matches. For the CDR3, the DNA is TGCAGCGCCCAATCCGGGACTAGCGGGGGCAGGTACAATGAGCAGTTCTTC. Its protein is CSAQSGTSGGRYNEQFF.

The chain uses TRBV11-2 and TRBJ2-1; TRBD2 agrees at 13 bases. Per germline, CDR1 SGHAT and CDR2 FQNNGV. The CDR3 loop spans 19 amino acids. V was clipped by 5 bases and J by 1 base; unmatched bases: 11. CDR3 amino acids: CASSDRTSGRAGSYNEQFF. CDR3 nucleotides: TGTGCCAGCAGCGACCGAACTAGCGGGAGGGCCGGGTCCTACAATGAGCAGTTCTTC.

The V gene is TRBV5-4, the J gene TRBJ1-5; 7 nucleotides match TRBD1. Germline CDR1 is SGHNT and CDR2 is YYREEE (reference sequence). The ends lost 0 bases at V and 2 bases at J; junction bases unmatched: 5. The CDR3 covers 16 residues. The CDR3 nucleotides read TGTGCCAGCAGCTTGGGAGGGGGCCGCGGCAATCAGCCCCAGCATTTT. Translating it yields CASSLGGGRGNQPQHF.

This clonotype occurred many times. J is TRBJ2-5 and V is TRBV3-1; D uncertain. The ends were cut back, 4 bases at V and 13 bases at J, with 19 bases in the middle. Germline CDR1 and CDR2: LGHDT and YNNKEL (reference sequence). The CDR3 is 13 residues long. Here the CDR3 reads CASSPSRAAHPYF. In DNA, the CDR3 is TGTGCCAGCAGCCCTTCCCGGGCCGCTCACCCGTACTTC.